This entry concerns a single TCR beta chain. This sample is part of a study of human T cells and chemical hapten exposure. Study background: A roughly 2 cm by roughly 2 cm inner upper arm patch received 2% DPC for sensitization.

TCRdb itself ran the RACE reads through MiXCR, one entry per CDR3 protein. This sample carries roughly 380,000 distinct CDR3 sequences, approximately 5.1% of them seen once, and the ten largest clones take 2% to 3%. Stated time point: pre-sensitization, week 0. The treatment: therapeutic diphenylcyclopropenone sensitization with weekly scalp DPC. The V gene's germline CDR1 is DFQATT and CDR2 SNEGSKA (reference sequence). The CDR3 has 13 amino acids. V shed 3 bases and J 7 bases; nucleotides not matched to a gene: 9. This sequence joins TRBV20-1 and TRBJ2-7, with 7 bases matching TRBD1. The sequencing used whole blood, collected in connection with sensitization to the hapten diphenylcyclopropenone (DPC). The receptor comes from a woman aged 45 to 65 with alopecia areata. Some clones in this sample may be carry-over from other donors' samples. Here the CDR3 DNA reads TGCAGTGCTAGGTCGATCCGGGACAGAGAGCAGTACTTC. Its translation: CSARSIRDREQYF.